This T cell receptor (beta chain) was recovered during a study of T cells in localized non-small cell lung cancer. The CDR3 spans 12 residues. CDR1 is SGHAT, CDR2 FQNNGV, per germline. Trimming removed 2 bases from V and 4 bases from J, with 6 bases in between. Overall study findings and caveats: Longer overall survival accompanied higher blood T cell density. Heterogeneity remains possible, as sequencing covered one tumor region only. A median of around 52 clones ranked among the top 100 in tumor appeared in adjacent lung.

About this clone: Antigen: not known.

TCRdb's table, derived via immunoSEQ multiplex PCR, lists solely in-frame clones and lacks some. The sample has about 59,000 clones; about 90% are singletons. This chain joins TRBV11-2 and TRBJ2-7; D is perhaps TRBD1 (6 bases). Material: peripheral blood, obtained before any cancer treatment. The receptor was isolated from a man between 40 and 75 years old with stage I squamous cell lung carcinoma. In DNA form, the CDR3 reads TGTGCCAGCAGCTTACAGGGGTACGAGCAGTACTTC. Protein product: CASSLQGYEQYF.